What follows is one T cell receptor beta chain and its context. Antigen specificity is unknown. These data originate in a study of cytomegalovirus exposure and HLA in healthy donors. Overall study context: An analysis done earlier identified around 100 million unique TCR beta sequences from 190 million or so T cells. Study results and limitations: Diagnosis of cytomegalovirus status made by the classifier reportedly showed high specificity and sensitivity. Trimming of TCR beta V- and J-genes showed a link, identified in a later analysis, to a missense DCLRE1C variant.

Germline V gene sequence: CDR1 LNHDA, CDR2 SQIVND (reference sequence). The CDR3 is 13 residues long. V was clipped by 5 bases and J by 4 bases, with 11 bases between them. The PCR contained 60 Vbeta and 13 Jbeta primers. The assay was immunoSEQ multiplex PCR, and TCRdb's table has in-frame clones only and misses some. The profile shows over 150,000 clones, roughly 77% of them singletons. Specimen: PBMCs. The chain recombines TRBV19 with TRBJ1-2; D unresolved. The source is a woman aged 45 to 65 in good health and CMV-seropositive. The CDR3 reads CASSEASFYGYTF. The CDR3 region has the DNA TGTGCCAGTAGTGAGGCCTCTTTCTATGGCTACACCTTC.